The rows below give T cell receptor beta chains drawn from one sample of a study of blood T cell repertoires in COVID-19. Repertoires were generated with immunoSEQ multiplex PCR, while TCRdb's copy carries only in-frame clones and drops some. The table has 300,000 to 350,000 clones, roughly 86% seen once. The sample consisted of peripheral blood. All receptors derive from a woman in her sixties or seventies with COVID-19, enrolled during active disease. Each CDR3 is given with its conserved first and last residue. Each record gives: J gene, clone size, V gene, D gene, CDR3 protein, CDR3 DNA. A D gene is named only where the DNA matches it firmly. Part of the rows lack a size; the others show once, few, many or a class for expanded clones.

j_call: TRBJ2-3
clone_size: .
v_call: TRBV4-1
d_call: .
cdr3_aa: CASSQGRGGRTDTQYF
cdr3_nt: TGCGCCAGCAGCCAAGGGAGGGGGGGCAGGACAGATACGCAGTATTTT

j_call: TRBJ1-2
clone_size: .
v_call: TRBV10-3
d_call: .
cdr3_aa: CAISDPEAGYTF
cdr3_nt: TGTGCCATCAGTGACCCCGAGGCGGGCTACACCTTC

j_call: TRBJ1-2
clone_size: .
v_call: TRBV24-1
d_call: .
cdr3_aa: CATSGEERGAYGYTF
cdr3_nt: TGTGCCACCAGTGGGGAGGAGCGGGGAGCCTATGGCTACACCTTC

j_call: TRBJ2-7
clone_size: .
v_call: TRBV5-1
d_call: TRBD1
cdr3_aa: CASSMGQSYEQYF
cdr3_nt: TGCGCCAGCAGCATGGGACAGTCCTACGAGCAGTACTTC

j_call: TRBJ2-1
clone_size: .
v_call: TRBV5-4
d_call: .
cdr3_aa: CASSPNRGMIYNEQFF
cdr3_nt: TGTGCCAGCAGCCCAAACCGGGGGATGATATACAATGAGCAGTTCTTC

j_call: TRBJ2-3
clone_size: .
v_call: TRBV7-2
d_call: TRBD2
cdr3_aa: CASSPTSGGAGGDTQYF
cdr3_nt: TGTGCCAGCAGCCCCACTAGCGGGGGGGCCGGGGGAGATACGCAGTATTTT

j_call: TRBJ2-3
clone_size: once
v_call: TRBV29-1
d_call: .
cdr3_aa: CSVERAGGLGTDTQYF
cdr3_nt: TGCAGCGTTGAAAGGGCTGGGGGCCTAGGCACAGATACGCAGTATTTT

j_call: TRBJ2-3
clone_size: .
v_call: TRBV7-8
d_call: TRBD1
cdr3_aa: CASSQQGASADTQYF
cdr3_nt: TGTGCCAGCAGTCAACAGGGGGCATCGGCAGATACGCAGTATTTT

j_call: TRBJ1-2
clone_size: .
v_call: TRBV7-2
d_call: TRBD1
cdr3_aa: CASSPTQGAYGYTF
cdr3_nt: TGTGCCAGCAGCCCTACGCAGGGGGCCTATGGCTACACCTTC

j_call: TRBJ2-3
clone_size: .
v_call: TRBV7-2
d_call: TRBD2
cdr3_aa: CASSLDSLAGAGDTQYF
cdr3_nt: TGTGCCAGCAGCTTAGATTCCCTAGCGGGGGCTGGGGATACGCAGTATTTT

j_call: TRBJ2-2
clone_size: few
v_call: TRBV2
d_call: .
cdr3_aa: CATRGSGQNTGELFF
cdr3_nt: TGTGCCACCCGGGGCTCGGGACAAAACACCGGGGAGCTGTTTTTT

j_call: TRBJ2-3
clone_size: few
v_call: TRBV11-3
d_call: TRBD2
cdr3_aa: CASSFTSGLADTQYF
cdr3_nt: TGTGCCAGCAGCTTTACTAGCGGGCTAGCAGATACGCAGTATTTT

j_call: TRBJ2-3
clone_size: once
v_call: TRBV6-5
d_call: TRBD2
cdr3_aa: CASSYSGSGGDTQYF
cdr3_nt: TGTGCCAGCAGTTACTCGGGGAGCGGGGGGGATACGCAGTATTTT

j_call: TRBJ2-7
clone_size: .
v_call: TRBV9
d_call: .
cdr3_aa: CASSVDISYEQYF
cdr3_nt: TGTGCCAGCAGCGTAGACATCTCCTACGAGCAGTACTTC

j_call: TRBJ1-2
clone_size: .
v_call: TRBV19
d_call: .
cdr3_aa: CASSFSFLQGNYGYTF
cdr3_nt: TGTGCCAGTAGTTTCTCGTTTTTGCAGGGGAACTATGGCTACACCTTC

j_call: TRBJ2-5
clone_size: .
v_call: TRBV6-6
d_call: TRBD2
cdr3_aa: CASSYSSGGVIETQYF
cdr3_nt: TGTGCCAGCAGTTACTCGAGCGGGGGGGTAATAGAGACCCAGTACTTC

j_call: TRBJ1-3
clone_size: .
v_call: TRBV11-2
d_call: .
cdr3_aa: CASSFGMSSGNTIYF
cdr3_nt: TGTGCCAGCAGCTTTGGTATGAGCTCTGGAAACACCATATATTTT

j_call: TRBJ2-7
clone_size: .
v_call: TRBV7-2
d_call: TRBD1
cdr3_aa: CASSLQDRRYEQYF
cdr3_nt: TGTGCCAGCAGCTTACAGGACAGGAGGTACGAGCAGTACTTC

j_call: TRBJ2-1
clone_size: .
v_call: TRBV11-2
d_call: .
cdr3_aa: CASSPISRNEQFF
cdr3_nt: TGTGCCAGCAGCCCCATCTCCCGGAATGAGCAGTTCTTC

j_call: TRBJ2-2
clone_size: .
v_call: TRBV9
d_call: TRBD1
cdr3_aa: CASTGDRARDTGELFF
cdr3_nt: TGTGCCAGCACTGGGGACAGGGCCCGGGACACCGGGGAGCTGTTTTTT

j_call: TRBJ1-3
clone_size: .
v_call: TRBV21-1
d_call: .
cdr3_aa: CASSPRRGLPGNTIYF
cdr3_nt: TGTGCCAGCAGCCCCCGGCGGGGCCTGCCTGGAAACACCATATATTTT

j_call: TRBJ2-1
clone_size: .
v_call: TRBV19
d_call: TRBD1
cdr3_aa: CASSIYRGREQFF
cdr3_nt: TGTGCCAGTAGTATATACAGGGGGCGTGAGCAGTTCTTC

j_call: TRBJ2-3
clone_size: .
v_call: TRBV5-4
d_call: .
cdr3_aa: CASIPDPTTASDTQYF
cdr3_nt: TGTGCCAGCATCCCGGACCCAACGACAGCCTCAGATACGCAGTATTTT

j_call: TRBJ1-1
clone_size: .
v_call: TRBV19
d_call: .
cdr3_aa: CASSFISGGSEAFF
cdr3_nt: TGTGCCAGTAGTTTCATAAGCGGGGGTTCTGAAGCTTTCTTT

j_call: TRBJ2-4
clone_size: .
v_call: TRBV27
d_call: TRBD1
cdr3_aa: CASKAQGAILAKNIQYF
cdr3_nt: TGTGCCAGCAAGGCACAGGGGGCGATTTTAGCCAAAAACATTCAGTACTTC

j_call: TRBJ2-1
clone_size: .
v_call: TRBV13
d_call: .
cdr3_aa: CASSPGTASYNEQFF
cdr3_nt: TGTGCCAGCAGCCCTGGGACTGCCTCATACAATGAGCAGTTCTTC

j_call: TRBJ2-1
clone_size: .
v_call: TRBV6-5
d_call: .
cdr3_aa: CASSSQGYNEQFF
cdr3_nt: TGTGCCAGCAGCTCCCAGGGTTACAATGAGCAGTTCTTC

j_call: TRBJ1-6
clone_size: .
v_call: TRBV2
d_call: TRBD1
cdr3_aa: CASRGQANSPLHF
cdr3_nt: TGTGCCAGCCGGGGACAGGCGAATTCACCCCTCCACTTT

j_call: TRBJ2-6
clone_size: few
v_call: TRBV4-3
d_call: TRBD1
cdr3_aa: CASSRSGQTVSGANVLTF
cdr3_nt: TGCGCCAGCAGCCGTTCGGGACAGACGGTCTCTGGGGCCAACGTCCTGACTTTC

j_call: TRBJ2-3
clone_size: .
v_call: TRBV30
d_call: .
cdr3_aa: CAWTKPQGVGDTQYF
cdr3_nt: TGTGCCTGGACCAAGCCACAGGGAGTAGGGGATACGCAGTATTTT

j_call: TRBJ2-5
clone_size: .
v_call: TRBV7-2
d_call: .
cdr3_aa: CASSFPFPETQYF
cdr3_nt: TGTGCCAGCAGCTTTCCGTTTCCGGAGACCCAGTACTTC

j_call: TRBJ2-1
clone_size: once
v_call: TRBV15
d_call: .
cdr3_aa: CATSREPPSSYNEQFF
cdr3_nt: TGTGCCACCAGCAGAGAGCCGCCGAGCTCCTACAATGAGCAGTTCTTC

j_call: TRBJ1-1
clone_size: .
v_call: TRBV28
d_call: .
cdr3_aa: CASSSTVGQKAFF
cdr3_nt: TGTGCCAGCAGTTCGACAGTGGGCCAAAAAGCTTTCTTT

j_call: TRBJ1-1
clone_size: .
v_call: TRBV15
d_call: .
cdr3_aa: CATSIPEFEAFF
cdr3_nt: TGTGCCACCAGCATACCGGAGTTTGAAGCTTTCTTT

j_call: TRBJ1-1
clone_size: .
v_call: TRBV6-6
d_call: .
cdr3_aa: CASSYGGADEAFF
cdr3_nt: TGTGCCAGCAGTTATGGGGGCGCAGATGAAGCTTTCTTT

j_call: TRBJ2-5
clone_size: .
v_call: TRBV7-2
d_call: TRBD2
cdr3_aa: CASSTAAGRQETQYF
cdr3_nt: TGTGCCAGCAGCACAGCAGCGGGGAGACAAGAGACCCAGTACTTC

j_call: TRBJ1-1
clone_size: .
v_call: TRBV5-6
d_call: TRBD1
cdr3_aa: CASSSTGGNTEAFF
cdr3_nt: TGTGCCAGCAGCTCTACAGGGGGCAACACTGAAGCTTTCTTT

j_call: TRBJ1-3
clone_size: .
v_call: TRBV10-2
d_call: TRBD1
cdr3_aa: CATKAGTVGNTIYF
cdr3_nt: TGCGCCACTAAGGCGGGGACAGTTGGAAACACCATATATTTT

j_call: TRBJ1-5
clone_size: .
v_call: TRBV28
d_call: .
cdr3_aa: CASTPGSQPQHF
cdr3_nt: TGTGCCAGCACCCCGGGGAGTCAGCCCCAGCATTTT

j_call: TRBJ1-1
clone_size: .
v_call: TRBV9
d_call: TRBD1
cdr3_aa: CASSAWDRLNTEAFF
cdr3_nt: TGTGCCAGCAGCGCATGGGACAGACTGAACACTGAAGCTTTCTTT

j_call: TRBJ1-4
clone_size: few
v_call: TRBV6-2/TRBV6-3
d_call: .
cdr3_aa: CASSYREKLFF
cdr3_nt: TGTGCCAGCAGTTACCGTGAAAAACTGTTTTTT

j_call: TRBJ2-3
clone_size: .
v_call: TRBV28
d_call: .
cdr3_aa: CASSRGDTDTQYF
cdr3_nt: TGTGCCAGCAGTCGGGGTGACACAGATACGCAGTATTTT

j_call: TRBJ1-2
clone_size: few
v_call: TRBV9
d_call: .
cdr3_aa: CASTPEGTYGYTF
cdr3_nt: TGTGCCAGCACCCCGGAGGGGACGTATGGCTACACCTTC

j_call: TRBJ2-6
clone_size: .
v_call: TRBV4-1
d_call: .
cdr3_aa: CASSQGAAHSGANVLTF
cdr3_nt: TGCGCCAGCAGCCAAGGGGCAGCCCACTCTGGGGCCAACGTCCTGACTTTC

j_call: TRBJ1-2
clone_size: .
v_call: TRBV4-1
d_call: .
cdr3_aa: CASSQEEVPIYGYTF
cdr3_nt: TGCGCCAGCAGCCAAGAGGAGGTACCTATCTATGGCTACACCTTC

j_call: TRBJ2-5
clone_size: .
v_call: TRBV18
d_call: .
cdr3_aa: CASSLGGEETQYF
cdr3_nt: TGTGCCAGCTCACTGGGAGGAGAAGAGACCCAGTACTTC

j_call: TRBJ1-2
clone_size: .
v_call: TRBV6-2/TRBV6-3
d_call: TRBD1
cdr3_aa: CASSPVGQARNGYTF
cdr3_nt: TGTGCCAGCAGTCCCGTGGGACAGGCGAGAAACGGCTACACCTTC

j_call: TRBJ2-3
clone_size: .
v_call: TRBV11-2
d_call: .
cdr3_aa: CASSSGGGDTQYF
cdr3_nt: TGTGCCAGCAGTTCCGGGGGTGGTGATACGCAGTATTTT

j_call: TRBJ2-7
clone_size: .
v_call: TRBV2
d_call: .
cdr3_aa: CASSAEYEQYF
cdr3_nt: TGTGCCAGCAGCGCAGAATACGAGCAGTACTTC

j_call: TRBJ1-4
clone_size: .
v_call: TRBV11-2
d_call: .
cdr3_aa: CASSFGDSPEDNEKLFF
cdr3_nt: TGTGCCAGCAGCTTCGGAGACAGTCCCGAGGATAATGAAAAACTGTTTTTT

j_call: TRBJ2-1
clone_size: few
v_call: TRBV12-5
d_call: .
cdr3_aa: CASGLVGQSYNEQFF
cdr3_nt: TGTGCTAGTGGTTTGGTAGGACAGTCCTACAATGAGCAGTTCTTC

j_call: TRBJ2-2
clone_size: .
v_call: TRBV24-1
d_call: TRBD1
cdr3_aa: CATSARTGGYTGELFF
cdr3_nt: TGTGCCACCAGTGCGCGGACAGGGGGCTACACCGGGGAGCTGTTTTTT

j_call: TRBJ1-2
clone_size: .
v_call: TRBV11-2
d_call: TRBD1
cdr3_aa: CASSLETGVNYGYTF
cdr3_nt: TGTGCCAGCAGCTTAGAGACAGGGGTTAACTATGGCTACACCTTC

j_call: TRBJ2-5
clone_size: .
v_call: TRBV7-2
d_call: TRBD2
cdr3_aa: CASSLARGTSRWEPQYF
cdr3_nt: TGTGCCAGCAGCTTAGCGCGCGGGACTAGTAGGTGGGAGCCCCAGTACTTC

j_call: TRBJ2-5
clone_size: .
v_call: TRBV9
d_call: TRBD2
cdr3_aa: CASSPRLAGLGTQYF
cdr3_nt: TGTGCCAGCAGCCCCCGACTAGCGGGATTGGGGACCCAGTACTTC